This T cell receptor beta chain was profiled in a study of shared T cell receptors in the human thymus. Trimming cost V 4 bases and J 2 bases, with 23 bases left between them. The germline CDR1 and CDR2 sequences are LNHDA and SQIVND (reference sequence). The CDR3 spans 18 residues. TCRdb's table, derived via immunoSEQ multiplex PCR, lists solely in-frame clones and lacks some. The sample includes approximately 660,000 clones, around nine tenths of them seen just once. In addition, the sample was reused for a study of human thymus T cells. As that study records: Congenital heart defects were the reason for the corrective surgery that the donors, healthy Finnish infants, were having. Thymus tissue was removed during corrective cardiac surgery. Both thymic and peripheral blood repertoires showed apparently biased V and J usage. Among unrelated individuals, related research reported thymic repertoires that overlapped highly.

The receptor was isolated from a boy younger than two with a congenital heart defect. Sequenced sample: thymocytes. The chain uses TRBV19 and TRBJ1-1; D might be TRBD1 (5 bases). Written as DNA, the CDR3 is TGTGCCAGTAGTAGGAACACGCCAGTCGGAGGGGATAACACTGAAGCTTTCTTT. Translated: CASSRNTPVGGDNTEAFF.